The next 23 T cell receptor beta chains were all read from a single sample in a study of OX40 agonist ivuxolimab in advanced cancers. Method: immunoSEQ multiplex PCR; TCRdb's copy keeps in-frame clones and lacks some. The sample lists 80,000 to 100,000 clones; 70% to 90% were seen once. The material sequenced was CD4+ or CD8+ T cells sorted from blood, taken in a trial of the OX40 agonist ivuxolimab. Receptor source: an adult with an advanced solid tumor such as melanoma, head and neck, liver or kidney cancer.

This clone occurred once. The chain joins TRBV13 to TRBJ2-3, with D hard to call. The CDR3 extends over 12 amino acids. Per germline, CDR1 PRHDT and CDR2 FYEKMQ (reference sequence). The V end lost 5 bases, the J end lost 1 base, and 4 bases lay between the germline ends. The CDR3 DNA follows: TGTGCCAGCAGCCACCGCACAGATACGCAGTATTTT. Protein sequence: CASSHRTDTQYF.

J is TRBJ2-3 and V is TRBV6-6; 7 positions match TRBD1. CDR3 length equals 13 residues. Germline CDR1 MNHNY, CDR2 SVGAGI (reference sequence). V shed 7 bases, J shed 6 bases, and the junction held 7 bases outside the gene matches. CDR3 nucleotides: TGTGCCAGCATCCGACAGGGTAGGGATACGCAGTATTTT. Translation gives CASIRQGRDTQYF.

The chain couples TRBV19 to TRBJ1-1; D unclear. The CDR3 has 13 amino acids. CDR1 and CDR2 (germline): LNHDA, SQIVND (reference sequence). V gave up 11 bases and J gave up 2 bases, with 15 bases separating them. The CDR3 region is CACREVRNTEAFF. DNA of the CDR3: TGTGCCTGCCGGGAGGTGAGAAACACTGAAGCTTTCTTT. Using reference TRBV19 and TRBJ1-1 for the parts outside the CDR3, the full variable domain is DGGITQSPKYLFRKEGQNVTLSCEQNLNHDAMYWYRQDPGQGLRLIYYSQIVNDFQKGDIAEGYSVSREKKESFPLTVTSAQKNPTAFYLCACREVRNTEAFFGQGTRLTVV.

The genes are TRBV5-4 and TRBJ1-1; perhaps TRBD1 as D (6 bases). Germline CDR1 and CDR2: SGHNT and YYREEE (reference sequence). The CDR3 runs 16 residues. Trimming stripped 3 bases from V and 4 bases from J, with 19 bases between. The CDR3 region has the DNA TGTGCCAGCAGCTCCACCGTCTCCCAGGGGTCCACTGAAGCTTTCTTT. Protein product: CASSSTVSQGSTEAFF.

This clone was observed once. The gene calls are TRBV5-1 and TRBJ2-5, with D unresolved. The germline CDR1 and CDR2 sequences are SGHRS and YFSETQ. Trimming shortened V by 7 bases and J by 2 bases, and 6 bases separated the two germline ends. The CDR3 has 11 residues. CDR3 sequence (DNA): TGCGCCAGCCGGAGACAAGAGACCCAGTACTTC. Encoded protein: CASRRQETQYF.

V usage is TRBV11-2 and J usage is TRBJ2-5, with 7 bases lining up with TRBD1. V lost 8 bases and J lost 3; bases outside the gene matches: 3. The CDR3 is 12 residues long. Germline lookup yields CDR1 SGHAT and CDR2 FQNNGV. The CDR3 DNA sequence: TGTGCCAGCGCCGGGACAGAAGAGACCCAGTACTTC. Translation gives CASAGTEETQYF.

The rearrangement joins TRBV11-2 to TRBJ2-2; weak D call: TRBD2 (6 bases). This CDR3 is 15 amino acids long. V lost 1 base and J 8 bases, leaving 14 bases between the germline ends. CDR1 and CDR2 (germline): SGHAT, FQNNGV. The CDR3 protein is CASSLGGGPVGELFF. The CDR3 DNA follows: TGTGCCAGCAGCTTAGGCGGAGGGCCGGTGGGGGAGCTGTTTTTT.

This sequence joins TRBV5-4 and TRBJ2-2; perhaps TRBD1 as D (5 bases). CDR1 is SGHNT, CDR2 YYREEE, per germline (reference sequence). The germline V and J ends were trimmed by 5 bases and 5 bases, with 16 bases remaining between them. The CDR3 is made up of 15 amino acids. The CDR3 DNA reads TGTGCCAGCAGTTTAGGACGCCAGGGAACCGGGGAGCTGTTTTTT. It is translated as CASSLGRQGTGELFF.

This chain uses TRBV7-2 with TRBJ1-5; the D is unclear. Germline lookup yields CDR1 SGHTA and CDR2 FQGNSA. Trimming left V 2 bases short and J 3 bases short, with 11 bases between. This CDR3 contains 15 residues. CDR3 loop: CASSLRSGTNQPQHF. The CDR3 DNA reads TGTGCCAGCAGCTTAAGGTCGGGCACCAATCAGCCCCAGCATTTT.

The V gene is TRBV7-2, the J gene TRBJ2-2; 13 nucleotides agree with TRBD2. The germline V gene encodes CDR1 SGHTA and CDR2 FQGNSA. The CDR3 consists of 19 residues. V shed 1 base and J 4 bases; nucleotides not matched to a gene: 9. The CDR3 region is CASSLGHGLAGVGTGELFF. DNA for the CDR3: TGTGCCAGCAGCTTAGGGCATGGACTAGCGGGAGTAGGCACCGGGGAGCTGTTTTTT.

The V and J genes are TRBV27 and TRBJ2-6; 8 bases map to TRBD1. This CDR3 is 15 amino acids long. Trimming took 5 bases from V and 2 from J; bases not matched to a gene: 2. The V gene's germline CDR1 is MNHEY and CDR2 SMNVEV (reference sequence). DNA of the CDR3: TGTGCCAGCAGTCCCAGGGGGCCTGGGGCCAACGTCCTGACTTTC. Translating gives CASSPRGPGANVLTF.

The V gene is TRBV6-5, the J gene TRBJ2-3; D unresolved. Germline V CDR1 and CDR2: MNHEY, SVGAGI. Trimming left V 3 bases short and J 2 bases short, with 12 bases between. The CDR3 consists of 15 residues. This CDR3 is CASSYSAADTDTQYF. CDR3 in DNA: TGTGCCAGCAGTTATAGTGCGGCAGACACAGATACGCAGTATTTT.

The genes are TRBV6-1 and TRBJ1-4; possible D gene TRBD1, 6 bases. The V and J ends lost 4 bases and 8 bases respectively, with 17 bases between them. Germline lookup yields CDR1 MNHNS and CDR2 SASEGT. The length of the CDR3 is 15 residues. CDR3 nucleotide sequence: TGTGCCAGCAGTGCCCAGGGGCTTGGAGGAGAAAAACTGTTTTTT. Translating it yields CASSAQGLGGEKLFF.

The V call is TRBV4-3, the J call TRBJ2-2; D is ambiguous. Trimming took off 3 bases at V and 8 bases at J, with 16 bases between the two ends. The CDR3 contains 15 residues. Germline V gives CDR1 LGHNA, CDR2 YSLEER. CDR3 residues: CASSHPGLSPGELFF. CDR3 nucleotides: TGCGCCAGCAGCCACCCTGGGCTCTCGCCGGGGGAGCTGTTTTTT.

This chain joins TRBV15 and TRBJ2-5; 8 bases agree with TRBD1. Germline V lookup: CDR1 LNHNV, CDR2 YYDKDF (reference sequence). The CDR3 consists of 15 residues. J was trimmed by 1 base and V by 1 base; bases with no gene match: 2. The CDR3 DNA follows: TGTGCCACCAGCAGAGGACAGGGGCGCCAAGAGACCCAGTACTTC. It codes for CATSRGQGRQETQYF.

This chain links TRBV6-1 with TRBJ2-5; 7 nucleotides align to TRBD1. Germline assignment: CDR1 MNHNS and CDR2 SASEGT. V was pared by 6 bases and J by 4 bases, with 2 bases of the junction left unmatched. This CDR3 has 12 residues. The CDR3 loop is CASRTGRETQYF. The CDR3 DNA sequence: TGTGCCAGCAGGACAGGGAGAGAGACCCAGTACTTC.

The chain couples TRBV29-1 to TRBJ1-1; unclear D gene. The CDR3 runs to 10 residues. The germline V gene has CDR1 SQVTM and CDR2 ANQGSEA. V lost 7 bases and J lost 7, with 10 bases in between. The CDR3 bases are TGCAGCGGGTTAGATGTTGAAGCTTTCTTT. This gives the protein CSGLDVEAFF.

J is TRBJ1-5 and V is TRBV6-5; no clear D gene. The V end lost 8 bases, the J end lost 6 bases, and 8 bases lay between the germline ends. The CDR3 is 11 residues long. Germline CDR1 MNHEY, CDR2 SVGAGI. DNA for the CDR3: TGTGCCAGCCTCCTCATTCAGCCCCAGCATTTT. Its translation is CASLLIQPQHF.

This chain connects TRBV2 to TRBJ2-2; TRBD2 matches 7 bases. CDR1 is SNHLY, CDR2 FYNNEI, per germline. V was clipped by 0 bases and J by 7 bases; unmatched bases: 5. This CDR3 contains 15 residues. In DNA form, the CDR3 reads TGTGCCAGCAGTGAAGCCCGGGGGGAGGGCGGGGAGCTGTTTTTT. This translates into CASSEARGEGGELFF.

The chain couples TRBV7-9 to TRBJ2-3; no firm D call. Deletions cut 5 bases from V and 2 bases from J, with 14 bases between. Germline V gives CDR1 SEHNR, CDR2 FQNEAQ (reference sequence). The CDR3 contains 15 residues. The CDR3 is CASSQYSTLTDTQYF. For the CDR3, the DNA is TGTGCCAGCAGCCAATACTCGACACTCACAGATACGCAGTATTTT.

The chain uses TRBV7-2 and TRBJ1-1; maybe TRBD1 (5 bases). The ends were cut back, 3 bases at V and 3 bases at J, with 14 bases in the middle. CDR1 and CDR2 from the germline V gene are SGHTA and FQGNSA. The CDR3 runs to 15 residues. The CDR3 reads CASSFQTGGYTEAFF. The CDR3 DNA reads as TGTGCCAGCAGCTTCCAAACGGGGGGTTACACTGAAGCTTTCTTT.

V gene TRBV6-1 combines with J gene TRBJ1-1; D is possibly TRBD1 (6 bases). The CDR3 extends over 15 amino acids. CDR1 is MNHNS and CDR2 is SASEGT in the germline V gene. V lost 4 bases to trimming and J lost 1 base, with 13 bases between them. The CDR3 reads CASSVYTGKNTEAFF. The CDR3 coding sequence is TGTGCCAGCAGTGTTTATACAGGGAAGAACACTGAAGCTTTCTTT.

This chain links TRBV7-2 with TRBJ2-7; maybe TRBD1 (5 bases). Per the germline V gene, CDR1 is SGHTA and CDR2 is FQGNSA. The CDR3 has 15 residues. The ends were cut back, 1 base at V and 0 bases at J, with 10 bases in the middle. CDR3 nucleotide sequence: TGTGCCAGCAGCTTAGACGACAGAACCTCCTACGAGCAGTACTTC. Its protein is CASSLDDRTSYEQYF.